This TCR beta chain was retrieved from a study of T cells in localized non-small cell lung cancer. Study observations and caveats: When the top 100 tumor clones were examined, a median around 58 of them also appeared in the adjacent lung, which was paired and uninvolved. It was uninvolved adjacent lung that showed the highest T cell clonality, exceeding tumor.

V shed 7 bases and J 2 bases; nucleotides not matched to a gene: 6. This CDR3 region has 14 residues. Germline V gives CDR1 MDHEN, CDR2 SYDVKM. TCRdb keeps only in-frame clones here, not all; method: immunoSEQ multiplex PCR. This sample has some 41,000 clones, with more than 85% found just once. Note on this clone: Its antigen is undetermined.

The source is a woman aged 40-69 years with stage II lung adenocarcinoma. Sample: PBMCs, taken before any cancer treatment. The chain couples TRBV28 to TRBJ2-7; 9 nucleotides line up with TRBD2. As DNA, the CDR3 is TGTGCCAGCATTCCTGCTAGCGGGGCCTACGAGCAGTACTTC. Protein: CASIPASGAYEQYF. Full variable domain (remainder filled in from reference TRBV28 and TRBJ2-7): DVKVTQSSRYLVKRTGEKVFLECVQDMDHENMFWYRQDPGLGLRLIYFSYDVKMKEKGDIPEGYSVSREKKERFSLILESASTNQTSMYLCASIPASGAYEQYFGPGTRLTVT.